A selection of T cell receptor beta chains follows, all from one sample in a study of beta chain features in type 1 diabetes. The assay was immunoSEQ multiplex PCR, and TCRdb's table has in-frame clones only and misses some. This sample has around 140,000 clones, with about 12% found just once. The specimen sequenced was central memory CD4+ T cells from blood. Receptors originate from a man between 18 and 35 years old with type 1 diabetes. The CDR3 runs from the conserved cysteine through the conserved F or W. D genes are given only for firm matches. A clone size is listed for some rows: how often the clone was seen (once, few, many), or a class if it is expanded.

d_gene	j_gene	abundance	v_gene	CDR3aa	CDR3nt
-	TRBJ1-2	-	TRBV20-1	CSATDNYGYTF	TGCAGTGCCACAGATAACTATGGCTACACCTTC
TRBD1	TRBJ1-6	few	TRBV30	CAWSVGTRGLEPLHF	TGTGCCTGGAGTGTAGGGACCAGGGGGTTAGAACCCCTCCACTTT
-	TRBJ2-1	-	TRBV7-2	CASSLPRGGVGSYNEQFF	TGTGCCAGCAGCTTACCGAGGGGGGGCGTTGGGTCCTACAATGAGCAGTTCTTC
-	TRBJ1-1	-	TRBV7-2	CASSLASGTEAFF	TGTGCCAGCAGCTTAGCTTCAGGGACTGAAGCTTTCTTT
-	TRBJ1-5	-	TRBV5-4	CASSYQGQPQHF	TGTGCCAGCAGCTATCAGGGTCAGCCCCAGCATTTT
-	TRBJ1-1	-	TRBV5-6	CASSLIDMNTEAFF	TGTGCCAGCAGCTTGATAGACATGAACACTGAAGCTTTCTTT
-	TRBJ2-7	-	TRBV18	CASSPGDGLYEQYF	TGTGCCAGCTCACCTGGGGACGGCCTCTACGAGCAGTACTTC
-	TRBJ2-5	few	TRBV11-1	CASSLEWDQETQYF	TGTGCCAGCAGCTTAGAGTGGGACCAAGAGACCCAGTACTTC
TRBD1	TRBJ1-1	few	TRBV7-9	CASSLAGQGRIAEAFF	TGTGCCAGCAGCCTTGCGGGACAGGGAAGGATCGCTGAAGCTTTCTTT
-	TRBJ1-4	few	TRBV18	CASSPGMANEKLFF	TGTGCCAGCTCACCCGGGATGGCTAATGAAAAACTGTTTTTT
-	TRBJ2-2	-	TRBV13	CASSLGVQTGELFF	TGTGCCAGCAGCTTAGGGGTTCAGACCGGGGAGCTGTTTTTT
-	TRBJ2-2	few	TRBV2	CASRRTVDTGELFF	TGTGCCAGCAGGCGGACAGTGGACACCGGGGAGCTGTTTTTT
-	TRBJ2-6	few	TRBV6-1	CASRSSGANVLTF	TGTGCCAGCAGGAGCTCTGGGGCCAACGTCCTGACTTTC
-	TRBJ2-5	-	TRBV5-4	CASSANHGETQYF	TGTGCCAGCAGCGCGAACCACGGGGAGACCCAGTACTTC
-	TRBJ2-5	-	TRBV7-2	CASSFTGPRETQYF	TGTGCCAGCAGCTTTACGGGGCCGAGGGAGACCCAGTACTTC
-	TRBJ1-2	few	TRBV5-6	CASSWSGSYGYTF	TGTGCCAGCAGCTGGTCGGGGAGCTATGGCTACACCTTC
-	TRBJ2-5	many	TRBV5-4	CASSGAEETQYF	TGTGCCAGCAGTGGGGCTGAAGAGACCCAGTACTTC
-	TRBJ2-7	-	TRBV2	CAFKGDVDGEQYF	TGTGCCTTTAAGGGGGACGTGGACGGCGAGCAGTACTTC
TRBD1	TRBJ2-3	-	TRBV10-3	CAIGRQGTTNTQYF	TGTGCCATCGGTCGACAGGGGACCACAAATACGCAGTATTTT
-	TRBJ1-1	few	TRBV7-9	CASSQPGRGKNTEAFF	TGTGCCAGCAGCCAACCGGGACGCGGAAAGAACACTGAAGCTTTCTTT
-	TRBJ2-3	few	TRBV5-1	CASSLGDGGPTDTQYF	TGCGCCAGCAGCTTGGGGGACGGCGGGCCCACAGATACGCAGTATTTT
-	TRBJ2-7	many	TRBV6-1	CASSTGRSPYF	TGTGCCAGCAGTACAGGTCGATCACCATACTTC
-	TRBJ1-2	-	TRBV16	CASSQSVYGYTF	TGTGCCAGCAGCCAATCGGTCTATGGCTACACCTTC
-	TRBJ1-1	-	TRBV2	CASSEMNTEAFF	TGTGCCAGCAGTGAGATGAACACTGAAGCTTTCTTT
TRBD1	TRBJ1-5	-	TRBV7-2	CASSVYRGNQPQHF	TGTGCCAGCAGCGTATACAGGGGTAATCAGCCCCAGCATTTT
-	TRBJ2-5	-	TRBV7-9	CASSLESYQETQYF	TGTGCCAGCAGCTTAGAGTCGTACCAAGAGACCCAGTACTTC
-	TRBJ2-7	few	TRBV10-3	CAISESTRQSHEQYF	TGTGCCATCAGTGAGTCGACGCGGCAAAGCCACGAGCAGTACTTC
-	TRBJ2-3	-	TRBV6-5	CASSYGPAVTDTQYF	TGTGCCAGCAGTTACGGCCCTGCGGTCACAGATACGCAGTATTTT
TRBD2	TRBJ2-7	-	TRBV7-9	CASTSAGLYEQYF	TGTGCCAGCACCTCAGCGGGACTATACGAGCAGTACTTC
-	TRBJ1-2	few	TRBV6-5	CASSYDGAFYGYTF	TGTGCCAGCAGTTATGATGGGGCGTTCTATGGCTACACCTTC
TRBD1	TRBJ2-2	few	TRBV14	CASSLRTGSAGELFF	TGTGCCAGCAGCCTCAGGACAGGGTCGGCCGGGGAGCTGTTTTTT
-	TRBJ1-5	few	TRBV7-2	CASTTGERQPQHF	TGTGCCAGCACCACTGGTGAGCGGCAGCCCCAGCATTTT
-	TRBJ1-1	few	TRBV7-9	CASNGGNTEAFF	TGTGCCAGCAACGGGGGGAACACTGAAGCTTTCTTT
-	TRBJ1-5	few	TRBV2	CASSEQEINQPQHF	TGTGCCAGCAGTGAACAGGAGATCAATCAGCCCCAGCATTTT
TRBD1	TRBJ1-2	few	TRBV29-1	CSVRDRGQENGYTF	TGCAGCGTGCGGGACAGGGGACAGGAAAATGGCTACACCTTC
-	TRBJ2-5	-	TRBV19	CASRPSLGRVQETQYF	TGTGCCAGTAGGCCCTCTCTCGGGCGGGTGCAAGAGACCCAGTACTTC
TRBD2	TRBJ2-3	few	TRBV30	CAWSVGSGNTDTQYF	TGTGCCTGGAGTGTAGGTAGCGGGAACACAGATACGCAGTATTTT
-	TRBJ2-5	-	TRBV5-1	CASSLAPAAAEETQYF	TGCGCCAGCAGCTTGGCTCCGGCTGCCGCGGAAGAGACCCAGTACTTC
-	TRBJ1-4	-	TRBV13	CASSFGKGGEKLFF	TGTGCCAGCAGCTTTGGGAAGGGTGGTGAAAAACTGTTTTTT
TRBD2	TRBJ2-3	-	TRBV7-2	CASSSSSGIGTDTQYF	TGTGCCAGCAGCTCCTCTAGCGGAATTGGCACAGATACGCAGTATTTT
TRBD1	TRBJ1-1	few	TRBV10-3	CAISLQGARGNTEAFF	TGTGCCATCTCCTTACAGGGGGCCAGGGGGAACACTGAAGCTTTCTTT
-	TRBJ1-1	-	TRBV5-6	CASSPGLNTEAFF	TGTGCCAGCAGCCCCGGCCTGAACACTGAAGCTTTCTTT
-	TRBJ2-2	-	TRBV16	CASSQGGPTGELFF	TGTGCCAGCAGCCAGGGCGGCCCTACCGGGGAGCTGTTTTTT
TRBD1	TRBJ1-1	-	TRBV2	CASIRDRGDGTEAFF	TGTGCCAGCATCCGGGACAGGGGGGATGGCACTGAAGCTTTCTTT
-	TRBJ2-3	few	TRBV5-1	CASSSYGTSGTDTQYF	TGCGCCAGCAGCTCTTACGGGACATCAGGCACAGATACGCAGTATTTT
-	TRBJ1-5	-	TRBV6-5	CASGVDGLSNQPQHF	TGTGCCAGCGGAGTCGACGGACTTAGCAATCAGCCCCAGCATTTT
-	TRBJ2-1	-	TRBV2	CASNRGGVEEQFF	TGTGCCAGCAACCGGGGTGGAGTGGAGGAGCAGTTCTTC
TRBD1	TRBJ1-6	few	TRBV6-5	CASSTGTGVSPLHF	TGTGCCAGCAGTACCGGGACAGGGGTCTCACCCCTCCACTTT
-	TRBJ1-1	many	TRBV30	CAWNRVGTEAFF	TGTGCCTGGAATAGGGTGGGAACTGAAGCTTTCTTT
-	TRBJ1-6	-	TRBV2	CASSGQIEGSPLHF	TGTGCCAGCAGCGGCCAGATCGAGGGTTCACCCCTCCACTTT
TRBD1	TRBJ2-7	many	TRBV5-1	CASSLRPGQGDYEQYF	TGCGCCAGCAGCTTGCGGCCGGGACAGGGAGACTACGAGCAGTACTTC
TRBD1	TRBJ2-7	few	TRBV5-1	CASSPGQGTEQYF	TGCGCCAGCAGCCCGGGACAGGGTACAGAGCAGTACTTC
TRBD2	TRBJ2-3	few	TRBV29-1	CSAEGASGVGTDTQYF	TGCAGCGCGGAGGGGGCTAGCGGGGTAGGGACAGATACGCAGTATTTT
-	TRBJ2-7	few	TRBV5-1	CASSLVQDTYEQYF	TGCGCCAGCAGCTTGGTGCAGGATACCTACGAGCAGTACTTC
-	TRBJ2-7	-	TRBV18	CASSPPSQSYEQYF	TGTGCCAGCTCACCTCCCTCCCAGTCCTACGAGCAGTACTTC
TRBD1	TRBJ2-3	-	TRBV5-1	CASSLGTAVSTDTQYF	TGCGCCAGCAGCCTAGGGACAGCAGTTTCCACAGATACGCAGTATTTT
-	TRBJ2-7	few	TRBV29-1	CSARDGGAYEQYF	TGCAGCGCAAGGGACGGTGGCGCCTACGAGCAGTACTTC